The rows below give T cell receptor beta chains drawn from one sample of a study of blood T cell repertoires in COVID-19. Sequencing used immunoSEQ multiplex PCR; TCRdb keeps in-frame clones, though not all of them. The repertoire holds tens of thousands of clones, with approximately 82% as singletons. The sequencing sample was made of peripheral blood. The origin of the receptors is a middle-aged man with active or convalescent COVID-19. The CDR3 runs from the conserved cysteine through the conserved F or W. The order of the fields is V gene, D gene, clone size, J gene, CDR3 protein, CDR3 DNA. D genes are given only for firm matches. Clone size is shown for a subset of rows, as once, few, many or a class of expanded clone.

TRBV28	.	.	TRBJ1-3	CASRTGSGNTIYF	TGTGCCAGCAGGACCGGGAGTGGAAACACCATATATTTT
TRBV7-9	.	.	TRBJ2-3	CASSSHGTGDTDTQYF	TGTGCCAGCAGCAGCCACGGGACGGGGGACACAGATACGCAGTATTTT
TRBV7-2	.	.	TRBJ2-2	CASSLGGRGELFF	TGTGCCAGCAGCTTAGGGGGGCGCGGGGAGCTGTTTTTT
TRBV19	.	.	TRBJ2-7	CASSMGGTSDYEQYF	TGTGCCAGTAGTATGGGCGGGACGTCGGACTACGAGCAGTACTTC
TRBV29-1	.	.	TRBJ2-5	CSARTAGRETQYF	TGCAGCGCGCGGACGGCGGGGAGAGAGACCCAGTACTTC
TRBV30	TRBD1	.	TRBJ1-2	CAWSVQGAYGYTF	TGTGCCTGGAGTGTACAGGGGGCCTATGGCTACACCTTC
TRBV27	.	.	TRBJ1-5	CASNSGGQSNQPQHF	TGTGCCAGCAACTCGGGGGGGCAAAGCAATCAGCCCCAGCATTTT
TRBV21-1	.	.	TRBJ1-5	CASSKVQTSNQPQHF	TGTGCCAGCAGCAAAGTACAGACTAGCAATCAGCCCCAGCATTTT
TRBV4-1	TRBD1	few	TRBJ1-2	CASSSDRGLGYTF	TGCGCCAGCAGCTCCGACAGGGGGCTAGGCTACACCTTC
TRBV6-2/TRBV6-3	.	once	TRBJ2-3	CASSYLRPTTDTQYF	TGTGCCAGCAGTTACCTCAGGCCGACCACAGATACGCAGTATTTT
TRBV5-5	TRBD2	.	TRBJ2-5	CASSLGTGGETQYF	TGTGCCAGCAGCTTGGGAACGGGGGGAGAGACCCAGTACTTC
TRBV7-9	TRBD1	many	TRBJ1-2	CASSSGQGAYGYTF	TGTGCCAGCAGCTCGGGACAGGGGGCTTATGGCTACACCTTC
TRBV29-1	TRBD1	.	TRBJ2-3	CSVVGQSSTDTQYF	TGCAGCGTGGTGGGACAGTCTAGCACAGATACGCAGTATTTT
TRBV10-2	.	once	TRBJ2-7	CASSGPQGGNEQYF	TGCGCCAGCAGTGGCCCTCAGGGGGGCAACGAGCAGTACTTC
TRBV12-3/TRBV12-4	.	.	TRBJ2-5	CASSGLSQETQYF	TGTGCCAGCAGTGGACTATCTCAAGAGACCCAGTACTTC
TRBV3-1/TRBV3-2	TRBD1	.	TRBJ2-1	CASSQGQGAYNEQFF	TGTGCCAGCAGCCAAGGACAGGGGGCCTACAATGAGCAGTTCTTC
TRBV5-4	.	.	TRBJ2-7	CASSGGSEQYF	TGTGCCAGCAGCGGGGGCTCCGAGCAGTACTTC